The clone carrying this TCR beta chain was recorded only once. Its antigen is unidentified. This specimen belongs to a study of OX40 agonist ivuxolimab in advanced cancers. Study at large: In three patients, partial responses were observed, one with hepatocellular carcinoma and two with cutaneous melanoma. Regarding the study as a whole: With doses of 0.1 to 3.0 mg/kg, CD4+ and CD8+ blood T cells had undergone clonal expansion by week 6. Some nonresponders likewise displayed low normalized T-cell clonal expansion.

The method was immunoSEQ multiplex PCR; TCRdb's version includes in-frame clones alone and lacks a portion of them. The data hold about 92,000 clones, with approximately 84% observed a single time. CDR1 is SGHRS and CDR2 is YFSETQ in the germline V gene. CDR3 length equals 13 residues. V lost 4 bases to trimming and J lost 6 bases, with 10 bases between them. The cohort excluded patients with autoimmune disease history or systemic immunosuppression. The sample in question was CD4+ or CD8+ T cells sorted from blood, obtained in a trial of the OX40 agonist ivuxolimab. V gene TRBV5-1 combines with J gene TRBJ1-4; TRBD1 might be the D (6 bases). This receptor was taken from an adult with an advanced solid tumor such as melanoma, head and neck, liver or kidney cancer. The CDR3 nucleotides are TGCGCCAGCAGCCGGGGGGCTGATGAAAAACTGTTTTTT. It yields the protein CASSRGADEKLFF.